The rows below give T cell receptor beta chains drawn from one sample of a study of response to subunit inactivated influenza vaccine. TCRdb used MiXCR to reprocess the RT-PCR reads, holding one entry per CDR3 protein. Here the sample spans about 180,000 distinct CDR3 sequences, roughly 8.7% being singletons. Sequenced material: non-naive T cells sorted from PBMCs, taken on the day of vaccination. These receptors were taken from a middle-aged man who received an inactivated influenza vaccine. The CDR3 runs from the conserved cysteine through the conserved F or W. A D gene is named only where the DNA matches it firmly. Some rows mark clone size as missing; the rest say once, few, many or name a class of expanded clone.

NA TRBJ2-5 TRBV6-1 TRBD2 CASSPRAVGGETQYF TGTGCCAGCAGTCCCCGGGCTGTGGGGGGGGAGACCCAGTACTTC
many TRBJ1-1 TRBV25-1 NA CASSEGQGAFF TGTGCCAGCAGTGAAGGTCAGGGGGCTTTCTTT
NA TRBJ2-5 TRBV20-1 TRBD2 CSALGTSGRVGKETQYF TGCAGTGCTCTCGGGACTAGCGGGAGGGTGGGCAAAGAGACCCAGTACTTC
many TRBJ2-3 TRBV7-8 TRBD2 CASSLVGLAGDTQYF TGTGCCAGCAGCTTAGTCGGACTAGCGGGAGATACGCAGTATTTT
NA TRBJ1-5 TRBV7-9 NA CASSLALRGTGPQHF TGTGCCAGCAGCTTAGCGCTAAGGGGCACGGGGCCCCAGCATTTT
NA TRBJ1-5 TRBV3-1 NA CASSQHGTRDNQPQHF TGTGCCAGCAGCCAACATGGGACACGAGACAATCAGCCCCAGCATTTT
NA TRBJ1-4 TRBV6-1 NA CASSGRDPNEKLFF TGTGCCAGCAGTGGCCGGGACCCCAATGAAAAACTGTTTTTT
many TRBJ2-7 TRBV28 TRBD1 CASSYGTDAYEQYF TGTGCCAGCAGTTACGGGACAGACGCCTACGAGCAGTACTTC
many TRBJ2-7 TRBV6-2/TRBV6-3 NA CASTRDGAQHEQYF TGTGCCAGCACCCGAGACGGGGCTCAACACGAGCAGTACTTC
many TRBJ2-3 TRBV5-1 TRBD2 CASSSGGDTDTQYF TGCGCCAGCTCAAGCGGGGGAGACACAGATACGCAGTATTTT
many TRBJ1-6 TRBV7-2 NA CASSLGRKNSPLHF TGTGCCAGCAGCTTAGGACGGAAAAATTCACCCCTCCACTTT
many TRBJ2-7 TRBV5-1 TRBD1 CASSLEGTGHEQYF TGCGCCAGCAGCTTGGAAGGGACAGGCCACGAGCAGTACTTC
many TRBJ2-2 TRBV5-1 NA CASRRRQASVDGELFF TGCGCCAGCAGACGTCGACAGGCCTCGGTAGACGGGGAGCTGTTTTTT
NA TRBJ1-2 TRBV5-1 TRBD1 CASSPGTGRGISYGYTF TGCGCCAGCAGTCCCGGGACAGGGAGGGGCATTAGCTATGGCTACACCTTC
NA TRBJ2-1 TRBV7-9 TRBD2 CASSSSGKGEQFF TGTGCCAGCAGCTCGAGCGGGAAGGGTGAGCAGTTCTTC
many TRBJ2-1 TRBV11-2 NA CASSLDSYSYNEQFF TGTGCCAGCAGCTTAGACTCTTACTCCTACAATGAGCAGTTCTTC
many TRBJ2-2 TRBV6-5 TRBD2 CASSYSWTSGTLGELFF TGTGCCAGCAGTTACTCGTGGACTAGCGGGACCCTTGGGGAGCTGTTTTTT
NA TRBJ1-1 TRBV20-1 NA CSARTALNTEAFF TGCAGTGCACGGACAGCCTTGAACACTGAAGCTTTCTTT
many TRBJ1-1 TRBV18 NA CASSPSGRGAEVNTEAFF TGTGCCAGCTCACCAAGTGGAAGGGGCGCGGAGGTGAACACTGAAGCTTTCTTT
many TRBJ2-2 TRBV2 NA CASSEGLGRDTGELFF TGTGCCAGCAGTGAAGGCCTTGGCAGGGACACCGGGGAGCTGTTTTTT
NA TRBJ2-2 TRBV5-1 TRBD1 CASHPGGGTGELFF TGCGCCAGCCACCCAGGGGGCGGCACCGGGGAGCTGTTTTTT
NA TRBJ1-6 TRBV6-2/TRBV6-3 TRBD1 CASRRPGQKNSPLHF TGTGCCAGCAGACGACCGGGACAGAAAAATTCACCCCTCCACTTT
few TRBJ1-1 TRBV11-1 TRBD1 CASRPGQMNTEAFF TGTGCCAGCAGACCGGGACAGATGAACACTGAAGCTTTCTTT
many TRBJ2-3 TRBV6-1 NA CASRQRDGGKDTQYF TGTGCCAGCAGACAAAGGGACGGGGGAAAGGATACGCAGTATTTT
NA TRBJ1-2 TRBV2 NA CATRRDIMDGYTF TGTGCCACCCGAAGGGACATAATGGATGGCTACACCTTC
many TRBJ2-7 TRBV29-1 TRBD2 CSASETSGRPYF TGCAGCGCCTCCGAGACTAGCGGCCGCCCGTACTTC
NA TRBJ2-3 TRBV7-2 TRBD2 CASRTQAGSTDTQYF TGTGCCAGCAGGACCCAAGCGGGAAGCACAGATACGCAGTATTTT
NA TRBJ1-2 TRBV12-3/TRBV12-4 NA CASSQGANYGYTF TGTGCCAGCAGTCAAGGCGCTAACTATGGCTACACCTTC
many TRBJ1-5 TRBV21-1 NA CASSKALWDRQTLLNQPQHF TGTGCCAGCAGCAAAGCGCTTTGGGACAGACAGACCCTCCTAAATCAGCCCCAGCATTTT
few TRBJ2-3 TRBV27 TRBD2 CASSLLSGGRDTQYF TGTGCCAGCAGTCTCCTGTCGGGAGGGCGGGATACGCAGTATTTT
NA TRBJ1-1 TRBV20-1 NA CRFSWRNTEAFF TGCCGATTTTCTTGGAGGAACACTGAAGCTTTCTTT
many TRBJ2-1 TRBV12-3/TRBV12-4 NA CASTKHDNEQFF TGTGCCAGCACCAAACACGACAATGAGCAGTTCTTC
NA TRBJ2-7 TRBV7-8 TRBD2 CASSKTAGGENEQYF TGTGCCAGCTCAAAAACCGCGGGGGGAGAAAACGAGCAGTACTTC
few TRBJ2-4 TRBV7-8 NA CASSPRGRKNIQYF TGTGCCAGCAGCCCTAGGGGGAGGAAAAACATTCAGTACTTC
NA TRBJ2-5 TRBV20-1 TRBD2 CSAPKRGEGLEETQYF TGCAGTGCTCCCAAGCGGGGGGAGGGTTTAGAAGAGACCCAGTACTTC
many TRBJ2-1 TRBV5-1 TRBD2 CASSFRTSGGADEQFF TGCGCCAGCAGCTTCCGGACTAGCGGGGGGGCCGATGAGCAGTTCTTC
few TRBJ2-5 TRBV7-2 TRBD2 CASSGIPKAGGQETQYF TGTGCCAGCAGCGGAATCCCCAAGGCGGGGGGCCAAGAGACCCAGTACTTC
few TRBJ2-5 TRBV4-2 TRBD1 CASSQDLVGTGVFETQYF TGTGCCAGCAGCCAAGATCTAGTAGGGACAGGGGTATTCGAGACCCAGTACTTC
few TRBJ1-4 TRBV7-9 NA CASSFSTGTGTNEKLFF TGTGCCAGCAGCTTTAGTACGGGTACCGGGACTAATGAAAAACTGTTTTTT
many TRBJ2-7 TRBV27 NA CASRKNDEQYF TGTGCCAGCAGGAAGAATGACGAGCAGTACTTC
NA TRBJ2-2 TRBV9 NA CASSVVSSGELFF TGTGCCAGCAGCGTAGTTTCCTCCGGGGAGCTGTTTTTT
NA TRBJ2-7 TRBV4-3 NA CASSQDGGTVSYEQYF TGCGCCAGCAGCCAAGATGGCGGGACAGTCTCCTACGAGCAGTACTTC
few TRBJ1-4 TRBV4-1 TRBD1 CASSRPGQGDEKLFF TGCGCCAGCAGCCGACCGGGACAGGGGGATGAAAAACTGTTTTTT
many TRBJ2-2 TRBV2 NA CASSKTRFTGELFF TGTGCCAGCAGTAAGACTAGGTTCACCGGGGAGCTGTTTTTT
once TRBJ2-1 TRBV12-5 TRBD2 CASGLAGGGGMAHEQFF TGTGCTAGTGGTTTGGCCGGCGGCGGGGGTATGGCCCATGAGCAGTTCTTC
many TRBJ1-1 TRBV5-1 TRBD1 CASSTGPGGNTEAFF TGCGCCAGCAGCACCGGGCCAGGGGGTAACACTGAAGCTTTCTTT
many TRBJ2-7 TRBV7-2 NA CASSLYRDFYEQYF TGTGCCAGCAGCTTGTACCGGGACTTCTACGAGCAGTACTTC
NA TRBJ2-5 TRBV6-2/TRBV6-3 TRBD1 CASKTGGGKTQYF TGTGCCAGCAAAACAGGGGGCGGCAAGACCCAGTACTTC
few TRBJ2-1 TRBV7-8 TRBD2 CASSFQLAELNEQFF TGTGCCAGCAGCTTCCAACTAGCGGAGCTGAATGAGCAGTTCTTC
many TRBJ1-6 TRBV7-9 NA CASSSRVGSPLHF TGTGCCAGCAGCTCCAGGGTAGGCTCACCCCTCCACTTT
NA TRBJ2-2 TRBV20-1 NA CSARAGGANTGELFF TGCAGTGCTAGGGCTGGGGGCGCGAACACCGGGGAGCTGTTTTTT
many TRBJ2-1 TRBV7-2 NA CASSLQAGTYNEQFF TGTGCCAGCAGCTTACAAGCCGGGACCTACAATGAGCAGTTCTTC
few TRBJ1-1 TRBV28 NA CASSFRVSTEAFF TGTGCCAGCAGTTTCAGGGTGTCCACTGAAGCTTTCTTT
many TRBJ2-6 TRBV6-1 TRBD1 CASSATGGFTGANVLTF TGTGCCAGCAGCGCGACAGGGGGCTTTACTGGGGCCAACGTCCTGACTTTC
few TRBJ1-2 TRBV12-3/TRBV12-4 TRBD1 CASSLGTGGTLYGYTF TGTGCCAGCAGTTTGGGGACAGGGGGCACCCTCTATGGCTACACCTTC
few TRBJ2-7 TRBV7-2 TRBD2 CASSYQGSAGVYEQYF TGTGCCAGCAGCTATCAAGGGAGCGCGGGAGTCTACGAGCAGTACTTC
few TRBJ2-5 TRBV10-3 NA CAISEPTSPGRETQYF TGTGCCATCAGTGAGCCGACCAGTCCGGGACGGGAGACCCAGTACTTC
NA TRBJ2-7 TRBV6-6 NA CASVRHESYEQYF TGTGCCAGTGTCCGGCACGAAAGCTACGAGCAGTACTTC
NA TRBJ2-1 TRBV20-1 NA CSAYRRGTEQFF TGCAGTGCTTATCGGCGGGGAACTGAGCAGTTCTTC